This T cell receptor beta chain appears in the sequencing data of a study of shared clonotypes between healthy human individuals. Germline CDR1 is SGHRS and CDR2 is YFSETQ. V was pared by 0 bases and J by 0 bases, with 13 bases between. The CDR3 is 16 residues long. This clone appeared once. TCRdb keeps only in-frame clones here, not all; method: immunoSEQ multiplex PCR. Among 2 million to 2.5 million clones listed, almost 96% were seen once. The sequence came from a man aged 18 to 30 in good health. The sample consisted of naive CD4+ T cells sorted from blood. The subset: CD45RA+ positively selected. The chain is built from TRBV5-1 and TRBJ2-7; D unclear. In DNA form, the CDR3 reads TGCGCCAGCAGCTTGGGGTCCCCAAAAGGCTCCTACGAGCAGTACTTC. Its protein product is CASSLGSPKGSYEQYF.